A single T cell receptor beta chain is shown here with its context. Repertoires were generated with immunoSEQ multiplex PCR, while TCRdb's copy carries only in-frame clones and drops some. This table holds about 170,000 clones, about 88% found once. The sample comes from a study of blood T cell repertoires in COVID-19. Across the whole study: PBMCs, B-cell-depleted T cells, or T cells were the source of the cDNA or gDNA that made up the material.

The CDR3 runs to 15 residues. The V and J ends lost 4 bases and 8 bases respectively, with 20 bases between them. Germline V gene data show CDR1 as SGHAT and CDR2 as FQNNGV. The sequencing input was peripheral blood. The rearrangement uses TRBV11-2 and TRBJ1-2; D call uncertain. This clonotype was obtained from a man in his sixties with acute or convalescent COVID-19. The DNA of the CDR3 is TGTGCCAGCAGCTCCCAGAGCAAGAGGGCGGACGGCTACACCTTC. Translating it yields CASSSQSKRADGYTF.